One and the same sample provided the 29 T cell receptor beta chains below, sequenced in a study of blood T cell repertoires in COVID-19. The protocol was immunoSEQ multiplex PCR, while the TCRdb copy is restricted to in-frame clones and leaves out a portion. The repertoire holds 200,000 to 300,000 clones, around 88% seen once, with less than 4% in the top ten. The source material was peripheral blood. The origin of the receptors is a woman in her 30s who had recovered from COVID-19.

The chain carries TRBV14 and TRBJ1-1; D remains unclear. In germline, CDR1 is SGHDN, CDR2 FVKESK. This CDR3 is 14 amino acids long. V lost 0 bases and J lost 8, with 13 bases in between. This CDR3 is CASSQESWASEAFF. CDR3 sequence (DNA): TGTGCCAGCAGCCAAGAGTCGTGGGCCTCAGAAGCTTTCTTT.

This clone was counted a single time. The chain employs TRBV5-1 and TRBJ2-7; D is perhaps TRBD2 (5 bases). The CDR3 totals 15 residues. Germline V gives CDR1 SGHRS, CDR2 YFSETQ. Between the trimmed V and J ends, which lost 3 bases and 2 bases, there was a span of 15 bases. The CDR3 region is CASSSRDQSAYEQYF. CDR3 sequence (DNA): TGCGCCAGCAGCTCCCGGGATCAGAGCGCCTACGAGCAGTACTTC.

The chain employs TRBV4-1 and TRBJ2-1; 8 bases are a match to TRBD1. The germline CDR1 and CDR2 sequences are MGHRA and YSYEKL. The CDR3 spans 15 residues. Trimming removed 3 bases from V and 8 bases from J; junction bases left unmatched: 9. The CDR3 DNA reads TGCGCCAGCAGCCAGGAGGACCAGGGGGCGGATGAGCAGTTCTTC. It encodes CASSQEDQGADEQFF.

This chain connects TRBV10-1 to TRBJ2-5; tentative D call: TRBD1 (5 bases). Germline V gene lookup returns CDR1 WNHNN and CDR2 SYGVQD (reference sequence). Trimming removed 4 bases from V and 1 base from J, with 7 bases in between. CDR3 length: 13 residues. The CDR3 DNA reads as TGCGCCAGCAGTGGACAGATCCAAGAGACCCAGTACTTC. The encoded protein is CASSGQIQETQYF.

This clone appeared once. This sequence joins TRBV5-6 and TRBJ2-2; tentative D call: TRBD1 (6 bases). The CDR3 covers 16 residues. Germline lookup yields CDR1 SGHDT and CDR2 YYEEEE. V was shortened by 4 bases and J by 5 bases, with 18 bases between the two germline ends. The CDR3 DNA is TGTGCCAGCAGCGGCACAGGGTTTTCGCGGACCGGGGAGCTGTTTTTT. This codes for CASSGTGFSRTGELFF.

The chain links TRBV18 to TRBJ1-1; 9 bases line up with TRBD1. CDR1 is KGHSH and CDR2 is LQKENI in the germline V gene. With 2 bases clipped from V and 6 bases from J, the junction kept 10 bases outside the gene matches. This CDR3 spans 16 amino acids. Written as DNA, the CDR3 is TGTGCCAGCTCACCATTGGAGACAGGGGGTGATGCTGAAGCTTTCTTT. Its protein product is CASSPLETGGDAEAFF.

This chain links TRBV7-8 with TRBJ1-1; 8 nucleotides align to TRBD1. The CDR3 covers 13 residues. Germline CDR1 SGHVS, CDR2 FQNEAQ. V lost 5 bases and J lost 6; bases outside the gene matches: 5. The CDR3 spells CASSQDRVSEAFF. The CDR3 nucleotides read TGTGCCAGCAGCCAGGACAGGGTGTCTGAAGCTTTCTTT.

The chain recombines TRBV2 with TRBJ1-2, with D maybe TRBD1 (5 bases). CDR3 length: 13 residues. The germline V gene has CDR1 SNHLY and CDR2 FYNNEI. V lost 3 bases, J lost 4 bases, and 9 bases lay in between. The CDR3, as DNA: TGTGCCAGCAGTGACCGGGGGACCTATGGCTACACCTTC. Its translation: CASSDRGTYGYTF.

CDR3 protein: CASSKTITDTQYF. The CDR3 bases are TGTGCCAGCAGTAAGACTATCACAGATACGCAGTATTTT. This chain links TRBV6-5 with TRBJ2-3; TRBD2 might be the D (5 bases). The CDR3 spans 13 residues. Trimming took off 5 bases at V and 2 bases at J, with 8 bases between the two ends. CDR1 is MNHEY and CDR2 is SVGAGI in the germline V gene.

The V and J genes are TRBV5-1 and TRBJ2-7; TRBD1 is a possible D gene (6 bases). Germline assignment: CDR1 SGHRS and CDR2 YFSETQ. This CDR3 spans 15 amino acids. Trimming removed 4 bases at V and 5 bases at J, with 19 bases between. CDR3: CASSDPQGSQHEQYF. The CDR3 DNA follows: TGCGCCAGCAGCGACCCACAGGGAAGTCAGCACGAGCAGTACTTC.

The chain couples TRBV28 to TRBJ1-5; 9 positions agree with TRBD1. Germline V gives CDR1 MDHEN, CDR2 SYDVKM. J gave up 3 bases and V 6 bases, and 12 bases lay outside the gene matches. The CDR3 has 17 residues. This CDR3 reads CASRVSQGTGHNQPQHF. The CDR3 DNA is TGTGCCAGCAGAGTTTCGCAGGGGACAGGGCACAATCAGCCCCAGCATTTT.

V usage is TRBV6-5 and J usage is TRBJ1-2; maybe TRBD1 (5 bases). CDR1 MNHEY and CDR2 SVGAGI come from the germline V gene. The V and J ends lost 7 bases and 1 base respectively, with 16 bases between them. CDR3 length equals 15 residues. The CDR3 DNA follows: TGTGCCAGCATCCTAGACCCTGACAGTAACTATGGCTACACCTTC. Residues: CASILDPDSNYGYTF.

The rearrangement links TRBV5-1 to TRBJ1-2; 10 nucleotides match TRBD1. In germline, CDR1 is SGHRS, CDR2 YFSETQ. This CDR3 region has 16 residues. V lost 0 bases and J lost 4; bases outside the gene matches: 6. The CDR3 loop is CASSLGQGAPSYGYTF. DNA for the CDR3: TGCGCCAGCAGCTTGGGACAGGGGGCTCCATCCTATGGCTACACCTTC.

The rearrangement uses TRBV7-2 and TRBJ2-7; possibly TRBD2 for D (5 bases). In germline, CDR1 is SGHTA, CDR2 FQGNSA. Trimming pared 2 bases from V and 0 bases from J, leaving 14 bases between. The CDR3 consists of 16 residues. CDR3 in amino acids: CASSLKAAPTSYEQYF. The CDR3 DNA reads TGTGCCAGCAGCTTAAAAGCGGCGCCCACCTCCTACGAGCAGTACTTC.

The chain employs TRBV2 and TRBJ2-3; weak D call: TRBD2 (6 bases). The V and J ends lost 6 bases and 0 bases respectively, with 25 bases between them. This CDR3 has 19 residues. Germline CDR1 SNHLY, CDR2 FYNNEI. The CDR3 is CASRDIKGRNPPSTDTQYF. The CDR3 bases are TGTGCCAGCAGGGACATTAAAGGGAGGAACCCACCTAGCACAGATACGCAGTATTTT.

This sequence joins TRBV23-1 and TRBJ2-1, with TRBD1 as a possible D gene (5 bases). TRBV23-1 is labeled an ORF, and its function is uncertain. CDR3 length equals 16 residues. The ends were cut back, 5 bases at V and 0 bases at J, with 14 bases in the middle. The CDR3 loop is CASSSLGQTSYNEQFF. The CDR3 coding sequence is TGCGCCAGCAGTTCTCTCGGACAAACCTCCTACAATGAGCAGTTCTTC.

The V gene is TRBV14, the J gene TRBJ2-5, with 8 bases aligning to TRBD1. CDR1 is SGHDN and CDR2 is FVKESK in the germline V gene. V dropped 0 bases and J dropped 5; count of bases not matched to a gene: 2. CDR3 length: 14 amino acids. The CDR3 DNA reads TGTGCCAGCAGCCAAGACAGGGGGCGGGAGACCCAGTACTTC. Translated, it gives CASSQDRGRETQYF.

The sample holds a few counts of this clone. This CDR3 reads CASSMGWINEQFF. The CDR3 region has the DNA TGTGCCAGTAGTATGGGCTGGATTAATGAGCAGTTCTTC. The chain has TRBV19 and TRBJ2-1; no definite D call. CDR3 length equals 13 residues. V shed 3 bases and J shed 7 bases, with 10 bases lying between them. CDR1 is LNHDA and CDR2 is SQIVND in the germline V gene (reference sequence).

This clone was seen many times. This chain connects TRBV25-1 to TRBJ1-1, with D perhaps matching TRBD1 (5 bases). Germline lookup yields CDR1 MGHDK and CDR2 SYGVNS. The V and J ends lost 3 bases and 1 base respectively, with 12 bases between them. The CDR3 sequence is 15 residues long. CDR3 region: CASSDSGRGNTEAFF. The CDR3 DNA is TGTGCCAGCAGTGACTCAGGAAGGGGGAACACTGAAGCTTTCTTT. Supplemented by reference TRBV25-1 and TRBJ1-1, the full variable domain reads EADIYQTPRYLVIGTGKKITLECSQTMGHDKMYWYQQDPGMELHLIHYSYGVNSTEKGDLSSESTVSRIRTEHFPLTLESARPSHTSQYLCASSDSGRGNTEAFFGQGTRLTVV.

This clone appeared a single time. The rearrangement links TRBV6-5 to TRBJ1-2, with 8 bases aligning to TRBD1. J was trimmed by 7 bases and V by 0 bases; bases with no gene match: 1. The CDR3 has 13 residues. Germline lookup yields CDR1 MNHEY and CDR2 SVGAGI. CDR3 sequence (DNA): TGTGCCAGCAGTTACTCCGGGACAGGTGGCTACACCTTC. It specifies CASSYSGTGGYTF.

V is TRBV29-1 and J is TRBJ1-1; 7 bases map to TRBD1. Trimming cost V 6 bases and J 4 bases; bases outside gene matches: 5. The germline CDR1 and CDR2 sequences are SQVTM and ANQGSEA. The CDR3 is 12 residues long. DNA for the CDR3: TGCAGCGTATCGACAGGGTTCACTGAAGCTTTCTTT. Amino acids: CSVSTGFTEAFF.

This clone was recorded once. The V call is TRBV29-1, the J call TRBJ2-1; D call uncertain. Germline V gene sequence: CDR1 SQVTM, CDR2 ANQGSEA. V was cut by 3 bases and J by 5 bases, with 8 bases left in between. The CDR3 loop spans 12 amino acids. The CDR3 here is CSVDLRNNEQFF. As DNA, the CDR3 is TGCAGCGTTGACCTCAGAAACAATGAGCAGTTCTTC.

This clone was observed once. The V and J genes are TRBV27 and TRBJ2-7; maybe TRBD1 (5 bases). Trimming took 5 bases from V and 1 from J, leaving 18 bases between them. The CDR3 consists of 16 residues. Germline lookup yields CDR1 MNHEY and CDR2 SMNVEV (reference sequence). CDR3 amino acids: CASSPPRGPLSYEQYF. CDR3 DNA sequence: TGTGCCAGCAGTCCCCCTAGGGGCCCCCTGTCCTACGAGCAGTACTTC.

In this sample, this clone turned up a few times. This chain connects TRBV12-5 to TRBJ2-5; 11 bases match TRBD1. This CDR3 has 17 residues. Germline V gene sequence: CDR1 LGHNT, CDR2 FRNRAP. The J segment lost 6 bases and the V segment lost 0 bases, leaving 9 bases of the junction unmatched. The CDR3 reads CASGLVQGGQGGQTQYF. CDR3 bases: TGTGCTAGTGGTTTGGTACAGGGGGGACAGGGGGGACAGACCCAGTACTTC. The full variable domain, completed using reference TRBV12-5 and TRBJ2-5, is DARVTQTPRHKVTEMGQEVTMRCQPILGHNTVFWYRQTMMQGLELLAYFRNRAPLDDSGMPKDRFSAEMPDATLATLKIQPSEPRDSAVYFCASGLVQGGQGGQTQYFGPGTRLLVL.

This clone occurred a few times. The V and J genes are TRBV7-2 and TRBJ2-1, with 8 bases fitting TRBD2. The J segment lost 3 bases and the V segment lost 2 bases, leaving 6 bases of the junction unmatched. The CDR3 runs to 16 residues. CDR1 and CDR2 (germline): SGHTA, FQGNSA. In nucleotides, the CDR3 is TGTGCCAGCAGCTTAAGCCTAACTAGCGGCTACAATGAGCAGTTCTTC. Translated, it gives CASSLSLTSGYNEQFF. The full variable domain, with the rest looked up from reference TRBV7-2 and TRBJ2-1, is GAGVSQSPSNKVTEKGKDVELRCDPISGHTALYWYRQSLGQGLEFLIYFQGNSAPDKSGLPSDRFSAERTGGSVSTLTIQRTQQEDSAVYLCASSLSLTSGYNEQFFGPGTRLTVL.

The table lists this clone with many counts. CDR3 loop: CASSPLTGKAFF. The CDR3 bases are TGTGCCAGCAGCCCATTGACAGGGAAAGCTTTCTTT. This chain links TRBV14 with TRBJ1-1; 7 bases agree with TRBD1. Germline V gene lookup returns CDR1 SGHDN and CDR2 FVKESK. There are 12 residues in the CDR3. Trimming took 4 bases from V and 9 from J; bases not matched to a gene: 5.

This CDR3 reads CASSLTPNQPQHF. The CDR3, as DNA: TGTGCCAGCAGCTTAACCCCAAATCAGCCCCAGCATTTT. The V call is TRBV7-3, the J call TRBJ1-5; D unresolved. Trimming removed 0 bases at V and 4 bases at J, with 4 bases between. Germline values: CDR1 SGHTA, CDR2 FQGTGA. This CDR3 contains 13 residues.

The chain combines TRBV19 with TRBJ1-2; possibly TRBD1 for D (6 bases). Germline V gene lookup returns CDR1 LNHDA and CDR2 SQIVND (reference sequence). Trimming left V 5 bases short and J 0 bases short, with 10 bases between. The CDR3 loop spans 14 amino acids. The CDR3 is CASSRAGANYGYTF. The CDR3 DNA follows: TGTGCCAGTAGTCGGGCAGGGGCTAACTATGGCTACACCTTC. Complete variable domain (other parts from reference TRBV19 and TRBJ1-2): DGGITQSPKYLFRKEGQNVTLSCEQNLNHDAMYWYRQDPGQGLRLIYYSQIVNDFQKGDIAEGYSVSREKKESFPLTVTSAQKNPTAFYLCASSRAGANYGYTFGSGTRLTVV.

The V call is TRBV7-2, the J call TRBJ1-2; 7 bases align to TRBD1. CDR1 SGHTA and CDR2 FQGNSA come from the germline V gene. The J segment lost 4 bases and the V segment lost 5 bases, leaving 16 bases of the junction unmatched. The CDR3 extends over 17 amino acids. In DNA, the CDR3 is TGTGCCAGCAGCCCCCCCCAAGTAGGGACAGCTATCTATGGCTACACCTTC. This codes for CASSPPQVGTAIYGYTF.